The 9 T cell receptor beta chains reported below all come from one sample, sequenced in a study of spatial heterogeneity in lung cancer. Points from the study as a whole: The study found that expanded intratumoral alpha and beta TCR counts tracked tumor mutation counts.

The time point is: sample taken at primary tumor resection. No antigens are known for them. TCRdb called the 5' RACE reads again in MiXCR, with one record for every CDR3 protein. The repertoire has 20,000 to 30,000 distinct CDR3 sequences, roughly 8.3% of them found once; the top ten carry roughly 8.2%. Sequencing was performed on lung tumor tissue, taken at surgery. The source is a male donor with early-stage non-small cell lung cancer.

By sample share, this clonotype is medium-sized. The CDR3 is CASRPVMVGDEQYF. DNA of the CDR3: TGTGCCAGCAGACCCGTGATGGTTGGGGACGAGCAGTACTTC. The V and J genes are TRBV2 and TRBJ2-7; D gene unclear. V lost 6 bases, J lost 5 bases, and 17 bases lay in between. The length of the CDR3 is 14 residues. Per germline, CDR1 SNHLY and CDR2 FYNNEI.

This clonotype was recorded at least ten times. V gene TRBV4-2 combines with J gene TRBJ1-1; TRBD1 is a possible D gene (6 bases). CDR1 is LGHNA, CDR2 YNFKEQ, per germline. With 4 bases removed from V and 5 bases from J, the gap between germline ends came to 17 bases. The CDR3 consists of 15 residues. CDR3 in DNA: TGTGCCAGCAGCCCGCCTGCCACAGGGTTAACTGAAGCTTTCTTT. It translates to CASSPPATGLTEAFF.

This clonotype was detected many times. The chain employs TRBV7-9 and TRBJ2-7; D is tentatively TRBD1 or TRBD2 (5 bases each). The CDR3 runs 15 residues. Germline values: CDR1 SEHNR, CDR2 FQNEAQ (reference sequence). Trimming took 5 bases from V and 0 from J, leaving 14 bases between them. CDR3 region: CASSPPGRSSYEQYF. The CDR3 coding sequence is TGTGCCAGCAGCCCCCCGGGACGTAGCTCCTACGAGCAGTACTTC.

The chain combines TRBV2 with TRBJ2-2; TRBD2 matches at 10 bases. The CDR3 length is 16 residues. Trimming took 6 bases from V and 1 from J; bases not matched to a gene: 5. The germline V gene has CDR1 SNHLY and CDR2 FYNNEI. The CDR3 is CASSLTSGQNTGELFF. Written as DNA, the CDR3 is TGTGCCAGCAGCCTGACTAGCGGGCAGAACACCGGGGAGCTGTTTTTT.

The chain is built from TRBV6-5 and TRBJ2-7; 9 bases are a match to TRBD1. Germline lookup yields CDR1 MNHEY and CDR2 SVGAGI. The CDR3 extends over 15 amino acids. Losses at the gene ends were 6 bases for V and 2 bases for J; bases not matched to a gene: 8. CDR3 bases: TGTGCCAGCAGCTACACGGGACAGGGTGCCTACGAGCAGTACTTC. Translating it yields CASSYTGQGAYEQYF.

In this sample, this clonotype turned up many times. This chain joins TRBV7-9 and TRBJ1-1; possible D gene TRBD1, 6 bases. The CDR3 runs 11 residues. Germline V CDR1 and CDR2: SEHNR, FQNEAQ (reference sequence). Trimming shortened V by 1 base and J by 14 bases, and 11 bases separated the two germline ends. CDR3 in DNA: TGTGCCAGCAGCTTAGGGGGGGCGTTCTTCTTT. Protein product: CASSLGGAFFF. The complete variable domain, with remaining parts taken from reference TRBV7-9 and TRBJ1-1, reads DTGVSQNPRHKITKRGQNVTFRCDPISEHNRLYWYRQTLGQGPEFLTYFQNEAQLEKSRLLSDRFSAERPKGSFSTLEIQRTEQGDSAMYLCASSLGGAFFFGQGTRLTVV.

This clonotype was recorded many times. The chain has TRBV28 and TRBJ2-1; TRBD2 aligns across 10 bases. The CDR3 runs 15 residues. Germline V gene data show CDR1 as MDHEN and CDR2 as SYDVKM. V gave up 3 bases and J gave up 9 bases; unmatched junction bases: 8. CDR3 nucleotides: TGTGCCAGCAGTTTCTGGCTAGCGGGAGCAAGTGAGCAGTTCTTC. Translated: CASSFWLAGASEQFF. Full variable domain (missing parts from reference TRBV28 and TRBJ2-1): DVKVTQSSRYLVKRTGEKVFLECVQDMDHENMFWYRQDPGLGLRLIYFSYDVKMKEKGDIPEGYSVSREKKERFSLILESASTNQTSMYLCASSFWLAGASEQFFGPGTRLTVL.

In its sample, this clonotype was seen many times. The CDR3 nucleotides are TGCGCCAGCAGCCTCGAGGTACAGGGGGCTTACGAGCAGTACTTC. Protein product: CASSLEVQGAYEQYF. The rearrangement links TRBV4-3 to TRBJ2-7; 9 nucleotides match TRBD1. V trimming: 4 bases; J trimming: 4 bases; junction bases outside the gene matches: 8. Germline CDR1 is LGHNA and CDR2 is YSLEER. The CDR3 has 15 residues.

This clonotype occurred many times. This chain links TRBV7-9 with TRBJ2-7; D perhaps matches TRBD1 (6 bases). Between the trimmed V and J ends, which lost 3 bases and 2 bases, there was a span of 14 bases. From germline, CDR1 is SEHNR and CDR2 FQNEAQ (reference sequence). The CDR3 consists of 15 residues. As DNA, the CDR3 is TGTGCCAGCAGCTTCTCTCCAGGGGCAGCCTACGAGCAGTACTTC. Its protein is CASSFSPGAAYEQYF.